This is a list of T cell receptor beta chains from one sample in a study of long-term antiretroviral therapy in people with HIV. Profiling relied on immunoSEQ multiplex PCR, and the TCRdb table lists in-frame clones only, not all of them. The table includes more than 20,000 clones, roughly 95% detected once. Sequenced here: unsorted PBMCs, sampled around 5 years after starting antiretroviral therapy. All receptors come from a woman aged 50 to 60 with HIV. Each CDR3 is given with its conserved first and last residue. A D gene is named only where the DNA matches it firmly. Not every row has a clone size; where given, it reads once, few, many or a size class.

v_gene	d_gene	j_gene	abundance	CDR3aa	CDR3nt
TRBV11-2	NA	TRBJ1-2	NA	CASSLGGQGLYGYTF	TGTGCCAGCAGCTTAGGGGGTCAGGGGCTCTATGGCTACACCTTC
TRBV7-9	TRBD2	TRBJ2-5	NA	CASSPGLAGGPTMWTQYF	TGTGCCAGCAGTCCCGGTCTAGCGGGAGGGCCGACAATGTGGACCCAGTACTTC
TRBV5-1	NA	TRBJ2-7	NA	CASSLGGTYEQYF	TGCGCCAGCAGCTTGGGTGGTACCTACGAGCAGTACTTC
TRBV10-3	NA	TRBJ1-5	NA	CAISEAGEVNQPQHF	TGTGCCATCAGTGAGGCGGGGGAGGTCAATCAGCCCCAGCATTTT
TRBV13	NA	TRBJ1-5	few	CASSADQNQPQHF	TGTGCCAGCAGCGCAGACCAGAATCAGCCCCAGCATTTT
TRBV7-9	TRBD1	TRBJ1-5	NA	CASSPSDRGNNQPQHF	TGTGCCAGCAGCCCGTCCGACAGGGGGAACAATCAGCCCCAGCATTTT
TRBV7-9	TRBD2	TRBJ2-7	NA	CASSLGSGRTVEQYF	TGTGCCAGCAGCTTAGGTAGCGGGAGAACCGTCGAGCAGTACTTC
TRBV30	TRBD2	TRBJ2-1	NA	CAWSVHSSGVEQFF	TGTGCCTGGAGTGTACACTCCAGCGGGGTTGAGCAGTTCTTC
TRBV13	TRBD2	TRBJ2-3	NA	CASHTSGSGRTDTQYF	TGTGCCAGTCATACTAGCGGGAGCGGGAGGACAGATACGCAGTATTTT
TRBV4-1	TRBD1	TRBJ1-2	NA	CASSQGAPGTGGSESYGYTF	TGCGCCAGCAGCCAAGGGGCCCCCGGGACAGGGGGCTCAGAGAGCTATGGCTACACCTTC
TRBV28	NA	TRBJ1-5	NA	CASSRPGGNQPQHF	TGTGCCAGCAGTCGCCCAGGGGGCAATCAGCCCCAGCATTTT
TRBV7-2	NA	TRBJ1-3	NA	CASSLGGTGGLGNTIYF	TGTGCCAGCAGCTTAGGGGGGACGGGCGGCTTAGGAAACACCATATATTTT
TRBV5-6	TRBD2	TRBJ2-1	NA	CASSLVSSGSYNEQFF	TGTGCCAGCAGCTTGGTCTCTAGCGGGTCCTACAATGAGCAGTTCTTC
TRBV2	TRBD2	TRBJ2-1	NA	CASSASGRGEQFF	TGTGCCAGCAGTGCTAGCGGGAGAGGTGAGCAGTTCTTC
TRBV7-4	NA	TRBJ2-7	NA	CASSWIEYRAPLYEQYF	TGTGCCAGCAGCTGGATTGAGTACAGGGCTCCCCTCTACGAGCAGTACTTC